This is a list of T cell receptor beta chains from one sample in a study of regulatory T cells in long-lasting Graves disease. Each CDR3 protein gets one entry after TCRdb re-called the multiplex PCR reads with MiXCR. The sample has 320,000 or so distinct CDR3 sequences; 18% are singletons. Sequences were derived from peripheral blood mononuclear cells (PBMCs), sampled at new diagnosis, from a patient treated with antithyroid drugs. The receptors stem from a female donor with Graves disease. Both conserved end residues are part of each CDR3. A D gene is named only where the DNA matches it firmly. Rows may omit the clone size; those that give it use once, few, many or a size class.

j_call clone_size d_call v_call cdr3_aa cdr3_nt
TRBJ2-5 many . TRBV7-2 CASSPLQPETQYF TGTGCCAGCAGTCCATTGCAGCCAGAGACCCAGTACTTC
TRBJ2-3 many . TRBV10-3 CATTEGDRRSSDTQYF TGTGCCACCACGGAAGGGGACCGGAGGTCGTCGGATACGCAGTATTTT
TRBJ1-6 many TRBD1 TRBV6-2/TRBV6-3 CASTQWVGAGGFDNSPLHF TGTGCCAGCACCCAATGGGTAGGCGCAGGGGGCTTCGATAATTCACCCCTCCACTTT
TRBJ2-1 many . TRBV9 CASALSVANEQFF TGTGCCAGCGCACTCAGCGTTGCAAATGAGCAGTTCTTC
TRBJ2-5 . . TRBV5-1 CASSLSNPQETQYF TGCGCCAGCAGCTTAAGTAACCCTCAAGAGACCCAGTACTTC
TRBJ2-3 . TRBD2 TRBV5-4 CASSSTLAGADTQYF TGTGCCAGCAGCTCTACGTTAGCGGGAGCGGATACGCAGTATTTT
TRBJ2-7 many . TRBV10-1 CASSEVGQENPYEQYF TGCGCCAGCAGTGAAGTGGGGCAGGAAAACCCCTACGAGCAGTACTTC
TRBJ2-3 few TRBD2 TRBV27 CASTRTSGGADTQYF TGTGCCAGCACCCGGACTAGCGGGGGGGCAGATACGCAGTATTTT
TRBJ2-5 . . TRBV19 CASSILSGEEATQYF TGTGCCAGTAGTATTCTCTCGGGGGAAGAAGCGACCCAGTACTTC
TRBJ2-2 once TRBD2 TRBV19 CASSIGPSGSGTGELFF TGTGCCAGTAGTATCGGCCCTAGCGGGAGCGGTACCGGGGAGCTGTTTTTT
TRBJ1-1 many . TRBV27 CASSALGLITEAFF TGTGCCAGCAGTGCCTTGGGGCTGATCACTGAAGCTTTCTTT
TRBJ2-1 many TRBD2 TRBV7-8 CASSFKGGSRDNEQFF TGTGCCAGCAGCTTCAAAGGCGGGAGTAGAGACAATGAGCAGTTCTTC
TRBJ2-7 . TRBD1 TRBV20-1 CSARDLRKVGTGGGEQYF TGCAGTGCTAGAGATTTAAGGAAGGTCGGGACAGGGGGCGGCGAGCAGTACTTC
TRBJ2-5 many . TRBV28 CASSLVGAETQYF TGTGCCAGCAGTTTGGTAGGGGCGGAGACCCAGTACTTC
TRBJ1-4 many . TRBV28 CASSPMGPNEKLFF TGTGCCAGCAGTCCTATGGGCCCTAATGAAAAACTGTTTTTT
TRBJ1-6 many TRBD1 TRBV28 CASSASPGTVDSPLHF TGTGCCAGCAGTGCCAGCCCCGGGACAGTAGATTCACCCCTCCACTTT
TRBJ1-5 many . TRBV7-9 CASSFRGDGNQPQHF TGTGCCAGCAGCTTCAGGGGAGATGGCAATCAGCCCCAGCATTTT
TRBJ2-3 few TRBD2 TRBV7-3 CASSSGGASNTQYF TGTGCCAGCAGCTCGGGGGGGGCTTCAAATACGCAGTATTTT
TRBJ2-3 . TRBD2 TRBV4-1 CASSRSGFTDTQYF TGCGCCAGCAGCCGTAGCGGGTTCACAGATACGCAGTATTTT
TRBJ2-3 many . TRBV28 CASSLTGGGASTDTQYF TGTGCCAGCAGTTTAACAGGAGGGGGAGCTAGCACAGATACGCAGTATTTT
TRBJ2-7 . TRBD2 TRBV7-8 CASSLSSGTYEQYF TGTGCCAGCAGCTTATCTAGCGGGACCTACGAGCAGTACTTC
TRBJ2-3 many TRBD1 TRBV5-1 CASSTGTAADTQYF TGCGCCAGCAGCACCGGGACAGCGGCGGATACGCAGTATTTT
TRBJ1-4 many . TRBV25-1 CASSPHTGGNEKLFF TGTGCCAGCTCCCCCCACACAGGAGGGAATGAAAAACTGTTTTTT
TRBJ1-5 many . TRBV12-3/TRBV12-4 CASSLMIRTGFWNQPQHF TGTGCCAGCAGTTTAATGATCCGCACAGGGTTTTGGAATCAGCCCCAGCATTTT
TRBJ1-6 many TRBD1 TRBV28 CASSPGGSDSPLHF TGTGCCAGCAGCCCAGGGGGATCGGATTCACCCCTCCACTTT
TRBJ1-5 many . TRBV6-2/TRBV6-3 CASSEEGGLSNQPQHF TGTGCCAGCAGTGAAGAGGGGGGTCTTAGCAATCAGCCCCAGCATTTT
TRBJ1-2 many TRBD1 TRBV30 CAWSDDRGGGYTF TGTGCCTGGAGTGATGACAGGGGAGGTGGCTACACCTTC
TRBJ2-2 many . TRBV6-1 CASSSRTANTGELFF TGTGCCAGCAGCTCCCGGACGGCGAACACCGGGGAGCTGTTTTTT